This passage covers 8 T cell receptor beta chains from one sample sequenced in a study of control samples from healthy donors and cancer patients. Using immunoSEQ multiplex PCR, the repertoire was profiled, and TCRdb retains in-frame clones only, with some absent. The sample includes about 190,000 clones, 91% of them seen just once. Sequencing was performed on blood. Source of these receptors: a young man in good health.

This clone has a single count. This chain links TRBV11-2 with TRBJ1-1; 9 nucleotides line up with TRBD1. The junction had 6 bases not matched to a gene; V was cut back by 3 bases and J by 4 bases. The germline CDR1 and CDR2 sequences are SGHAT and FQNNGV. The CDR3 extends over 15 amino acids. For the CDR3, the DNA is TGTGCCAGCAGCTTCCGGGACAGGGTTACCACTGAAGCTTTCTTT. Residues: CASSFRDRVTTEAFF.

CDR3 loop: CASSSRTVVRVPSSYNEQFF. CDR3 bases: TGTGCCAGCAGCTCGAGGACCGTTGTTAGGGTTCCAAGCTCCTACAATGAGCAGTTCTTC. This chain uses TRBV3-1 (or the pseudogene TRBV3-2) with TRBJ2-1, with D unclear. The germline gives CDR1 LGHDT, CDR2 YNNKEL (reference sequence). The CDR3 spans 20 residues. The V end lost 5 bases, the J end lost 0 bases, and 26 bases lay between the germline ends.

The J gene is TRBJ1-2, the V gene TRBV12-3 or TRBV12-4; D not certain. Trimming took 2 bases from V and 8 from J, leaving 9 bases between them. This CDR3 is built from 12 residues. The CDR3 region has the DNA TGTGCCAGCAGTTTATATCGGTGGGGCTACACCTTC. Its protein product is CASSLYRWGYTF.

The chain links TRBV27 to TRBJ1-2; possible D gene TRBD1, 5 bases. From germline, CDR1 is MNHEY and CDR2 SMNVEV (reference sequence). The CDR3 extends over 14 amino acids. Between the trimmed V and J ends, which lost 6 bases and 3 bases, there was a span of 14 bases. As DNA, the CDR3 is TGTGCCAGCAGCTTTAGACAGTCGGACTATGGCTACACCTTC. It codes for CASSFRQSDYGYTF.

This clone was counted between two and nine times. The gene calls are TRBV4-2 and TRBJ2-7; D call uncertain. From germline, CDR1 is LGHNA and CDR2 YNFKEQ. V was trimmed by 0 bases and J by 6 bases, leaving 6 bases between them. CDR3 length: 12 residues. Here the CDR3 DNA reads TGTGCCAGCAGCCAAGATTGGGGCGAGCAGTACTTC. Its translation: CASSQDWGEQYF.

V is TRBV11-3 and J is TRBJ2-3, with D perhaps TRBD2 (6 bases). Germline V gene sequence: CDR1 SGHNT, CDR2 YENEEA. There are 12 residues in the CDR3. Trimming removed 5 bases at V and 8 bases at J, with 11 bases between. CDR3 residues: CASSLVGGTQYF. The CDR3 nucleotides are TGTGCCAGCAGCCTGGTGGGGGGTACGCAGTATTTT.

This clone was seen a handful of times. The V gene is TRBV4-1, the J gene TRBJ2-1; 7 bases align to TRBD1. Trimming took 2 bases from V and 7 from J; bases not matched to a gene: 11. The CDR3 has 16 residues. Germline V gene sequence: CDR1 MGHRA, CDR2 YSYEKL. The DNA of the CDR3 is TGCGCCAGCAGCCAACTGGGGGCAGGGGGTACGAATGAGCAGTTCTTC. Its protein product is CASSQLGAGGTNEQFF.

The V call is TRBV5-6, the J call TRBJ1-4; D is unclear. The CDR3 runs 16 residues. Trimming pared 1 base from V and 0 bases from J, leaving 10 bases between. Germline values: CDR1 SGHDT, CDR2 YYEEEE. CDR3 loop: CASSLRLLATNEKLFF. The CDR3 region has the DNA TGTGCCAGCAGCTTGAGGCTACTTGCAACTAATGAAAAACTGTTTTTT.